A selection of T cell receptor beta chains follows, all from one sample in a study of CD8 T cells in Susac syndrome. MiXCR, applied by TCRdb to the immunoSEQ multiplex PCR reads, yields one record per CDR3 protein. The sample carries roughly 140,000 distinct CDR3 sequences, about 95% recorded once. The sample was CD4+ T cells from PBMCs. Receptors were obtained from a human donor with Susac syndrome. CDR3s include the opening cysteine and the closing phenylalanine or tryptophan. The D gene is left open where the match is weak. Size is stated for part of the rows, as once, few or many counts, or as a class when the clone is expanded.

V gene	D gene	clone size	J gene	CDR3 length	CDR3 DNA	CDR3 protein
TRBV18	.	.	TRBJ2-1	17	TGTGCCAGCTCACCCCCCTGGTCAGGGAGCTCCTACAATGAGCAGTTCTTC	CASSPPWSGSSYNEQFF
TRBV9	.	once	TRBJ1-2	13	TGTGCCAGCAGCACCTATGGGGCGGATGGCTACACCTTC	CASSTYGADGYTF
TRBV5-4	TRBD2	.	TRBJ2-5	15	TGTGCCAGCAGCTTACCGGGACTAGCGTCGGAGACCCAGTACTTC	CASSLPGLASETQYF
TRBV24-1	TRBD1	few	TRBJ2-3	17	TGTGCCACCAGTGATCCTGGCGGGACAGGGGGCATGTATACGCAGTATTTT	CATSDPGGTGGMYTQYF
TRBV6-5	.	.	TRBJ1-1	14	TGTGCCAGCAGACGCAGAGGGGGGAACACTGAAGCTTTCTTT	CASRRRGGNTEAFF
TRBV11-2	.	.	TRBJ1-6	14	TGTGCCAGCAGCCGCTCGGGGGAGAATTCACCCCTCCACTTT	CASSRSGENSPLHF
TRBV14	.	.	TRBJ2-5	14	TGTGCCAGCAGCCAAGCGGCCGTCGAAGAGACCCAGTACTTC	CASSQAAVEETQYF
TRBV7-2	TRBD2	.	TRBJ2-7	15	TGTGCCAGCAGCTTCAGTACTAGCGGGGCCAGCGAGCAGTACTTC	CASSFSTSGASEQYF
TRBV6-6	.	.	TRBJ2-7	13	TGTGCCAGCACGGACAAGAGGACCTACGAGCAGTACTTC	CASTDKRTYEQYF
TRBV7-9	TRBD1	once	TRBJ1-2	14	TGTGCCAGCAGCACCACCGGACAGGGTGATGGCTACACCTTC	CASSTTGQGDGYTF
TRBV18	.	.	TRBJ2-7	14	TGTGCCAGCTCACCATGGGCAGAAACCTACGAGCAGTACTTC	CASSPWAETYEQYF
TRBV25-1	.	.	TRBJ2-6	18	TGTGCCAGCAGTCCGATGGGTATGGGGTTGGCTGGGGCCAACGTCCTGACTTTC	CASSPMGMGLAGANVLTF
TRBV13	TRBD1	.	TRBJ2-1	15	TGTGCCAGCAGCTTACCGGGACAGGGGAAGGATGAGCAGTTCTTC	CASSLPGQGKDEQFF
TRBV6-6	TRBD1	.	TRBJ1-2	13	TGTGCCAGCACGGACAGGGAGGTGGAGGGCTACACCTTC	CASTDREVEGYTF
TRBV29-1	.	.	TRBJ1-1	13	TGCAGCGTTGTAGGGGTCGGGTACACTGAAGCTTTCTTT	CSVVGVGYTEAFF
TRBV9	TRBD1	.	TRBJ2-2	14	TGTGCCAGCAGCACAGGGGCGCGCACCGGGGAGCTGTTTTTT	CASSTGARTGELFF
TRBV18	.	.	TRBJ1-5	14	TGTGCCAGCTCACCGGGGAATAGCAATCAGCCCCAGCATTTT	CASSPGNSNQPQHF
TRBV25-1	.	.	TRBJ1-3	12	TGTGCCAGCCTTTCCTCTGGAAACACCATATATTTT	CASLSSGNTIYF
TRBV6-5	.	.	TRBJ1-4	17	TGTGCCAGCAGTTACCGTCTGTTGACAGGACCTAATGAAAAACTGTTTTTT	CASSYRLLTGPNEKLFF
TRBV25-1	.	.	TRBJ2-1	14	TGTGCCAGCAGTGAATACAAACAGTACAATGAGCAGTTCTTC	CASSEYKQYNEQFF
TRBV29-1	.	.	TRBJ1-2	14	TGCAGCGTTTCTCAACGGGGGGCCAACTATGGCTACACCTTC	CSVSQRGANYGYTF
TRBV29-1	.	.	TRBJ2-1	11	TGCAGCGTTGACCGGGGGAATGAGCAGTTCTTC	CSVDRGNEQFF
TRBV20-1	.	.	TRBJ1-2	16	TGCAGTGCTAGAGACGTGACGTCGACAGTTTCCTATGGCTACACCTTC	CSARDVTSTVSYGYTF
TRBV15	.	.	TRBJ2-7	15	TGTGCCACCAGCAGGCTTCCATCAGAGGGGTACGAGCAGTACTTC	CATSRLPSEGYEQYF
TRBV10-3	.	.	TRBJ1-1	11	TGTGCCATCAGTGAGATTGGTGAAGCTTTCTTT	CAISEIGEAFF
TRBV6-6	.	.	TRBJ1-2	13	TGTGCCGCAGGGCCGCGGAAGGACTATGGCTACACCTTC	CAAGPRKDYGYTF
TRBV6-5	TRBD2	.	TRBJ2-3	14	TGTGCCAGCCGGGACGGGAGGGGCCCAGATACGCAGTATTTT	CASRDGRGPDTQYF
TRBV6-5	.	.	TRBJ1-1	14	TGTGCCAGCAGTTACCGGTCGGGGAACACTGAAGCTTTCTTT	CASSYRSGNTEAFF
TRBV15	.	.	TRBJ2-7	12	TGTGCCACCAGCAGAGAAGGGGTCGAGCAGTACTTC	CATSREGVEQYF
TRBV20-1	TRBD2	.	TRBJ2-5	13	TGCAGTGCGACCGGGACTACCCAAGAGACCCAGTACTTC	CSATGTTQETQYF
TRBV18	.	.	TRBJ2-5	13	TGTGCCAGCTCACCAGGGGTGGAGGAGACCCAGTACTTC	CASSPGVEETQYF
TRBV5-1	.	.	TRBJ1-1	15	TGCGCCAGCAGCTTGGGAATAGACCAGAACACTGAAGCTTTCTTT	CASSLGIDQNTEAFF
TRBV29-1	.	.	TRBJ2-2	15	TGCAGCGTTGTTGCGGGGGCCTTGAACACCGGGGAGCTGTTTTTT	CSVVAGALNTGELFF
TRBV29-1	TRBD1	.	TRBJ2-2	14	TGCAGCGTTGAAATAGGGGGCTTAACCGGGGAGCTGTTTTTT	CSVEIGGLTGELFF
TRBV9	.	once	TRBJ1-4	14	TGTGCCAGCAGCGTAGGGGGGGCTAATGAAAAACTGTTTTTT	CASSVGGANEKLFF
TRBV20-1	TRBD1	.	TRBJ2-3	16	TGCAGTGCTAGAGATATGACAGGGGGACGCACAGATACGCAGTATTTT	CSARDMTGGRTDTQYF
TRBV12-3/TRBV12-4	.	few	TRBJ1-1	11	TGTGCCAGCAGTTTCGGGACTGAAGCTTTCTTT	CASSFGTEAFF
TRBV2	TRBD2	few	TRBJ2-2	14	TGTGCCAGCAGCCGAGGCGGGGGCACCGGGGAGCTGTTTTTT	CASSRGGGTGELFF
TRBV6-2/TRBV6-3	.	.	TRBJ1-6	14	TGTGCCAGCAGTTGGGACGTCAATAATTCACCCCTCCACTTT	CASSWDVNNSPLHF
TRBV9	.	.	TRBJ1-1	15	TGTGCCAGCAGCGTAGGGGGGACAACGAACACTGAAGCTTTCTTT	CASSVGGTTNTEAFF
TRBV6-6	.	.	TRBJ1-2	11	TGTGCCAGCAGTTCCTCAGGGGGCTACACCTTC	CASSSSGGYTF
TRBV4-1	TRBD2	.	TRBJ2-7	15	TGCGCCAGCAGCCTAGGACTAGCGGGCACCTACGAGCAGTACTTC	CASSLGLAGTYEQYF
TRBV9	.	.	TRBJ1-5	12	TGTGCCAGCGGGAGGGACAATCAGCCCCAGCATTTT	CASGRDNQPQHF
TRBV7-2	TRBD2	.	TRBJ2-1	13	TGTGGTCGACGGCGGGGGGTCGACAATGAGCAGTTCTTC	CGRRRGVDNEQFF
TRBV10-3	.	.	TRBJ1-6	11	TGTGCCATCAAGGGCATCTCACCCCTCCACTTT	CAIKGISPLHF
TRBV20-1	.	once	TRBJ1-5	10	TGCAGTGGTCTGAATCAGCCCCAGCATTTT	CSGLNQPQHF
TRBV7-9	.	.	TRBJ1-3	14	TGTGCCAGCAGCTGGAGACAGCAAAGAAACACCATATATTTT	CASSWRQQRNTIYF
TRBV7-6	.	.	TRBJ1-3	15	TGTGCCAGCAGCTTAGCCCTCGTAGGAGGAAACACCATATATTTT	CASSLALVGGNTIYF
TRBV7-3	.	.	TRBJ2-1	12	TGTGCCAGCAGCTTAGACAGCAATGAGCAGTTCTTC	CASSLDSNEQFF